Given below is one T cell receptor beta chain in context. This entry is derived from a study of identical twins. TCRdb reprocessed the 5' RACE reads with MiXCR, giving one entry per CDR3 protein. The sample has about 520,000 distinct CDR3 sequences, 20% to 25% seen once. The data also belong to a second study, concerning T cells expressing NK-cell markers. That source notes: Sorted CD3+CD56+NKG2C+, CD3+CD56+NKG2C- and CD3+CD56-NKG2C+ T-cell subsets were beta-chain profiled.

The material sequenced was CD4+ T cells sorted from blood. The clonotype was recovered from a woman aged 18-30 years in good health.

The CDR3 nucleotides are TGTGCCACCAGCAGAGACAGGGTACATGAAAAACTGTTTTTT. As protein: CATSRDRVHEKLFF. The chain uses TRBV15 and TRBJ1-4; D may be TRBD1 (5 bases). Between the trimmed V and J ends, which lost 0 bases and 6 bases, there was a span of 8 bases. Per germline, CDR1 LNHNV and CDR2 YYDKDF (reference sequence). This CDR3 has 14 residues.